The entry that follows covers one T cell receptor beta chain sequence. The antigen this receptor binds is unknown. It has no much larger one-base neighbor in the sample; base qualities were not kept. The sample holds other DNA sequences that translate to the same CDR3. The germline V gene specifies SGDLS as CDR1 and YYNGEE as CDR2. Unmatched junction bases come to 6, with V trimmed by 0 bases and J by 3 bases. The CDR3 starts with the cysteine, ends with the phenylalanine, and has 15 residues. Only the CDR3 DNA is retained, 45 bases long and in frame from the first base. This specimen comes from a study of blood T cell repertoires in COVID-19 (TCRdb year 2020). With regard to the full study: Collaborator samples came from the United States, Italy and Spain and covered acute and convalescent phases of COVID-19. Samples came from the ongoing ImmuneRACE study (first 160 participants) plus 1,254 subjects from 6 global collaborators. The material from the prospective study consisted of cDNA or gDNA derived from T cells, B-cell-depleted T cells, or PBMCs. Deeply sampled blood TCRbeta repertoires from subjects exposed to, actively infected with, or recovered from COVID-19 were included in the dataset. A freely available public database, intended as a resource for researchers studying the immune response to SARS-CoV-2, is where the repertoires were released. Sample metadata almost always included a de-identified subject ID, COVID-19 status, age in years and sex. Where HLA class I and class II types were available, the types were taken from metadata supplied by the sample provider, not from assay-based typing. Findings and caveats that apply to the study as a whole: The quantity of clinical and demographic metadata differed by source and by participant and was supplied without curation.

The immunoSEQ Assay, a bias-controlled multiplex PCR, was used to amplify TCRbeta CDR3 regions from genomic DNA. From the authors' description of their analysis: The number of nucleated cells in each sample was estimated by amplification of reference gene primers within the assay. To quantify the absolute abundance of each unique TCRbeta CDR3 rearrangement, sequence reads were collapsed and filtered. For each sample, productive Simpson clonality was calculated as the square root of Simpson's diversity index over productive rearrangements. In its TCRdb copy, this immuneACCESS table keeps in-frame sequences only and misses some clones. Where compared with another copy, unresolved V genes explain less than half of these, and the others have no known cause. Clonal size and the V and J genes are those of that table, whereas D and trimming came from the DNA. For this sample there are 310,000 or so clones; approximately 85% appear just once. The ten largest clones represent 1.6% of the sample.

Each collaborating institution followed its own protocols to collect whole blood in K2EDTA tubes. For TCRbeta analysis, collaborators shipped samples as frozen whole blood, isolated PBMCs, or DNA extracted from either of those sample types. This sequence uses TRBV9 and TRBJ2-7; 7 central nucleotides agree with TRBD2. The source of this sequence is a woman between 50 and 59 years old with acute or convalescent COVID-19. The sequenced material came from peripheral blood. The encoded CDR3 is CASSVAAGVGYEQYF. The bases are TGTGCCAGCAGCGTAGCTGCGGGAGTAGGCTACGAGCAGTACTTC.